The 15 T cell receptor beta chains below were found in one sample sequenced in a study of regulatory T cells in long-lasting Graves disease. With iRepertoire HTBI primers and Arm-PCR of CDR3 regions, TCR beta libraries were built. Using its own MiXCR run on the multiplex PCR reads, TCRdb lists one record per CDR3 protein. The sample records 500,000 to 700,000 distinct CDR3 sequences, under 20% being singletons. Time point meaning: newly diagnosed GD, antithyroid drugs for less than 3 months. Following extraction of RNA from PBMCs, that RNA was used to make the TCR library. The sample was also reused in another study, on T cells in Graves' hyperthyroidism and ophthalmopathy.

The input for sequencing was peripheral blood mononuclear cells (PBMCs), taken at new diagnosis, from a patient treated with antithyroid drugs. The receptors shown here come from a woman aged 30 to 39 with Graves disease.

This clonotype was recorded at least ten times. CDR3 nucleotides: TGCAGTGCCAACCTAGGACGGAAAACCTACAATGAGCAGTTCTTC. It codes for CSANLGRKTYNEQFF. The J gene is TRBJ2-1, the V gene TRBV20-1; D remains ambiguous. The germline V and J ends were trimmed by 6 bases and 2 bases, with 17 bases remaining between them. The CDR3 loop spans 15 amino acids. CDR1 is DFQATT and CDR2 is SNEGSKA in the germline V gene (reference sequence).

The genes are TRBV6-1 and TRBJ1-1, with D maybe TRBD1 (6 bases). The CDR3 has 11 amino acids. The germline V gene has CDR1 MNHNS and CDR2 SASEGT. The germline V and J ends were trimmed by 5 bases and 9 bases, with 10 bases remaining between them. The CDR3 coding sequence is TGTGCCAGCAGTCAGGGGCGGAAAGCTTTCTTT. Translation: CASSQGRKAFF.

The chain links TRBV10-3 to TRBJ1-5; D is perhaps TRBD1 (5 bases). Trimming left V 2 bases short and J 0 bases short, with 8 bases between. This CDR3 contains 15 residues. Germline lookup yields CDR1 ENHRY and CDR2 SYGVKD. DNA for the CDR3: TGTGCCATCAGTGAGGAGGGGCTTAGCAATCAGCCCCAGCATTTT. This codes for CAISEEGLSNQPQHF.

The chain links TRBV3-1 to TRBJ1-6; a possible D gene is TRBD1 (5 bases). The CDR3 has 16 amino acids. Deletions cut 7 bases from V and 9 bases from J, with 22 bases between. The germline V gene encodes CDR1 LGHDT and CDR2 YNNKEL (reference sequence). The CDR3 nucleotides read TGTGCCAGCACTCGGGGCAGCCCGGGATGGGCTTCACCCCTCCACTTT. As protein: CASTRGSPGWASPLHF.

A few counts support this clonotype. The chain has TRBV6-1 and TRBJ2-2, with 7 positions matching TRBD2. CDR1 and CDR2 (germline): MNHNS, SASEGT. The CDR3 runs to 16 residues. Unmatched junction bases numbered 7, after V lost 4 bases and J lost 2 bases. The CDR3 bases are TGTGCCAGCAGTGCCCTGGGGGGGGTAAACACCGGGGAGCTGTTTTTT. It codes for CASSALGGVNTGELFF.

This clonotype was seen repeatedly, ten times or more. The gene calls are TRBV11-2 and TRBJ2-7; either TRBD1 or TRBD2 may fit D (6 bases each). Germline V gives CDR1 SGHAT, CDR2 FQNNGV. The CDR3 totals 14 residues. Deletions cut 7 bases from V and 6 bases from J, with 19 bases between. CDR3 bases: TGTGCCAGCACCTCGAGGGGGGTCGACGCCGAGCAGTACTTC. Protein sequence: CASTSRGVDAEQYF.

This clonotype was seen ten or more times. The V and J genes are TRBV27 and TRBJ2-3; TRBD2 matches at 9 bases. After removal of 2 bases from V and 2 bases from J, the junction contained 5 bases not matched to a gene. The CDR3 has 16 residues. Germline V CDR1 and CDR2: MNHEY, SMNVEV (reference sequence). The CDR3 here is CASSLATSGITDTQYF. The DNA for the CDR3 is TGTGCCAGCAGTTTAGCGACTAGCGGTATCACAGATACGCAGTATTTT.

The chain joins TRBV7-2 to TRBJ2-1, with 16 bases matching TRBD2. Germline lookup yields CDR1 SGHTA and CDR2 FQGNSA. This CDR3 is built from 18 residues. The V gene end was trimmed by 5 bases and the J gene end by 1 base; junction bases not matched to a gene: 5. CDR3 sequence: CASSPGTSGGASYNEQFF. CDR3 nucleotide sequence: TGTGCCAGCAGCCCCGGGACTAGCGGGGGGGCTTCCTACAATGAGCAGTTCTTC. Using reference TRBV7-2 and TRBJ2-1 for the parts outside the CDR3, the full variable domain is GAGVSQSPSNKVTEKGKDVELRCDPISGHTALYWYRQSLGQGLEFLIYFQGNSAPDKSGLPSDRFSAERTGGSVSTLTIQRTQQEDSAVYLCASSPGTSGGASYNEQFFGPGTRLTVL.

This clonotype was observed many times. The V gene is TRBV10-3, the J gene TRBJ2-3; 9 bases map to TRBD2. V trimming: 4 bases; J trimming: 1 base; junction bases outside the gene matches: 6. The germline CDR1 and CDR2 sequences are ENHRY and SYGVKD. There are 16 residues in the CDR3. Written as DNA, the CDR3 is TGTGCCATCAGTGTAGCGGGAGTGAGGGGCACAGATACGCAGTATTTT. Protein product: CAISVAGVRGTDTQYF.

The genes are TRBV5-1 and TRBJ2-1; D gene unclear. From germline, CDR1 is SGHRS and CDR2 YFSETQ. The length of the CDR3 is 16 residues. V was trimmed by 0 bases and J by 4 bases, leaving 14 bases between them. In nucleotides, the CDR3 is TGCGCCAGCAGCTTGGCCTTCGGGCCCACATACAATGAGCAGTTCTTC. As protein: CASSLAFGPTYNEQFF.

This clonotype was seen at least ten times. The genes are TRBV12-3 or TRBV12-4 and TRBJ2-7; the match to TRBD2 covers 7 bases. V trimming: 6 bases; J trimming: 5 bases; junction bases outside the gene matches: 10. The length of the CDR3 is 14 residues. The DNA for the CDR3 is TGTGCCAGCAGCCCTTCCGGGGGGTCCCACGAGCAGTACTTC. It translates to CASSPSGGSHEQYF.

This clonotype showed up many times. The chain couples TRBV28 to TRBJ1-6, with 8 bases fitting TRBD1. The CDR3 consists of 15 residues. The germline CDR1 and CDR2 sequences are MDHEN and SYDVKM. Trimming cost V 5 bases and J 7 bases; bases outside gene matches: 7. CDR3 protein: CASSGAGTGNSPLHF. In DNA form, the CDR3 reads TGTGCCAGCAGTGGGGCCGGGACAGGAAATTCACCCCTCCACTTT.

This clonotype was seen ten or more times. The chain has TRBV28 and TRBJ1-5; 7 nucleotides match TRBD1. The germline gives CDR1 MDHEN, CDR2 SYDVKM. The CDR3 loop spans 14 amino acids. Trimming took 6 bases from V and 4 from J; bases not matched to a gene: 6. The chain's CDR3 is CASSRGGPNQPQHF. The CDR3 DNA reads as TGTGCCAGCAGCCGAGGGGGCCCTAATCAGCCCCAGCATTTT.

The gene calls are TRBV25-1 and TRBJ2-2; a possible D gene is TRBD1 (5 bases). CDR3 size: 15 residues. V was cut by 2 bases and J by 5 bases, with 12 bases left in between. Germline assignment: CDR1 MGHDK and CDR2 SYGVNS. The CDR3: CASSESMAGTGELFF. Here the CDR3 DNA reads TGTGCCAGCAGTGAAAGTATGGCAGGGACCGGGGAGCTGTTTTTT.

This clonotype was found a few times. The rearrangement joins TRBV12-3 or TRBV12-4 to TRBJ1-5; D is uncertain. V lost 7 bases to trimming and J lost 2 bases, with 9 bases between them. The CDR3 extends over 13 amino acids. The CDR3 nucleotides read TGTGCCAGCACCAACGCTGGCAATCAGCCCCAGCATTTT. Its translation: CASTNAGNQPQHF.